This entry is about one T cell receptor beta chain. This record comes from a study of T cell changes during pregnancy in multiple sclerosis. V was pared by 4 bases and J by 5 bases, with 12 bases of the junction left unmatched. The CDR3 loop spans 19 amino acids. Germline lookup yields CDR1 SGHAT and CDR2 FQNNGV. Profiled with immunoSEQ multiplex PCR; TCRdb holds only in-frame clones, not every one. The sample includes 30,000 to 45,000 clones, 70% to 90% seen only once; the top ten take approximately 0.5%. The chain recombines TRBV11-2 with TRBJ2-2; 14 bases align to TRBD2. This TCR came from a female donor with multiple sclerosis, enrolled in a pregnancy study. The material was CD4+ T cells from peripheral blood mononuclear cells, obtained in the first trimester of pregnancy. The CDR3 reads CASSYRGTSGGVLTGELFF. DNA for the CDR3: TGTGCCAGCAGCTACCGAGGGACTAGCGGGGGAGTTCTAACCGGGGAGCTGTTTTTT.